This TCR beta chain was captured by sequencing in a study of vaccination effects on CD4 cells after COVID-19. Study details: Post-vaccine specimens arrived a median 72 days past the second dose.

The CDR3 runs to 15 residues. CDR1 and CDR2 from the germline V gene are SEHNR and FQNEAQ (reference sequence). The ends were cut back, 5 bases at V and 1 base at J, with 15 bases in the middle. Method: immunoSEQ multiplex PCR; TCRdb's copy keeps in-frame clones and lacks some. The table shows more than 20,000 clones, with 73% occurring only once. This clone was detected only once. Antigen specificity is unknown. After expansion with viral peptide pools in the ViraFEST assay, antigen-specific CD4+ T cells were sequenced. Culture proceeded for approximately 10 days, and CD4+ T cells were then isolated. Two doses of BNT162b2 or mRNA-1273 vaccine were administered to participants. Cultures used fewer than 2.5 million PBMC per well, about 10 IU/ml IL-2 and approximately 10 ug/ml peptides. The authors replaced half the medium with IL-2 medium on days 3 and 7.

The sample in question was CD4+ T cells from PBMCs cultured with SARS-CoV-2 spike peptides, obtained after COVID-19 vaccination. This sequence joins TRBV7-9 and TRBJ2-7; a possible D gene is TRBD1 (6 bases). This clonotype was obtained from a human donor who received a COVID-19 vaccine. CDR3 residues: CASSTLQGQSYEQYF. The CDR3 nucleotides are TGTGCCAGCAGCACACTACAGGGTCAATCCTACGAGCAGTACTTC.